This T cell receptor beta chain comes out of a study of blood T cells in healthy people across ages. Study-wide context: When template switching was applied, about one barcoded beta molecule was captured per two T cells.

Sample-barcoded 5' priming and a J-beta primer mix drove a second PCR of roughly 6 to 12 cycles. MiXCR was run by TCRdb on the 5' RACE reads, yielding one entry per CDR3 protein. The data contain some 1.7 million distinct CDR3 sequences, 25% to 30% of them seen just once; the ten biggest clones take up 7.7%. This clonotype has ten or more counts. Antigen: not known. One end of the junction is discordant with germline, which a read error may explain. General study findings and limits: Long-lived donors carried more naive CD4+ cells and greater diversity than aged donors.

The receptor's source is a young woman in good health. Sequencing was carried out using blood.

CDR3 nucleotide sequence: TGCGCCAGCAGCCTGGACTCTGGGGCCAACGTCCTGACTTTC. Amino acids: CASSLDSGANVLTF. The chain is built from TRBV7-2 and TRBJ2-6; D ambiguous. Germline CDR1 is SGHTA and CDR2 is FQGNSA. CDR3 length: 14 residues.